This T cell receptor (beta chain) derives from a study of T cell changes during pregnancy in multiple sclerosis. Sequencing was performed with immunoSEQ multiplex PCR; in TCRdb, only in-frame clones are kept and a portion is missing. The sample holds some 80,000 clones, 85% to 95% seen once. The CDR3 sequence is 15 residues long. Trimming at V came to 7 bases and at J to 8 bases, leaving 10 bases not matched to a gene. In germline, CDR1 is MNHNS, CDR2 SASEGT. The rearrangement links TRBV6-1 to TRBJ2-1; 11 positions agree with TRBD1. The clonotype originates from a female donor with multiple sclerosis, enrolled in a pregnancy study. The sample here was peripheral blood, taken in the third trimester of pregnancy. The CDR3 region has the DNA TGTGCCAGCAAATCAGGACAGGGGGCGTTTCATGAGCAGTTCTTC. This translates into CASKSGQGAFHEQFF.